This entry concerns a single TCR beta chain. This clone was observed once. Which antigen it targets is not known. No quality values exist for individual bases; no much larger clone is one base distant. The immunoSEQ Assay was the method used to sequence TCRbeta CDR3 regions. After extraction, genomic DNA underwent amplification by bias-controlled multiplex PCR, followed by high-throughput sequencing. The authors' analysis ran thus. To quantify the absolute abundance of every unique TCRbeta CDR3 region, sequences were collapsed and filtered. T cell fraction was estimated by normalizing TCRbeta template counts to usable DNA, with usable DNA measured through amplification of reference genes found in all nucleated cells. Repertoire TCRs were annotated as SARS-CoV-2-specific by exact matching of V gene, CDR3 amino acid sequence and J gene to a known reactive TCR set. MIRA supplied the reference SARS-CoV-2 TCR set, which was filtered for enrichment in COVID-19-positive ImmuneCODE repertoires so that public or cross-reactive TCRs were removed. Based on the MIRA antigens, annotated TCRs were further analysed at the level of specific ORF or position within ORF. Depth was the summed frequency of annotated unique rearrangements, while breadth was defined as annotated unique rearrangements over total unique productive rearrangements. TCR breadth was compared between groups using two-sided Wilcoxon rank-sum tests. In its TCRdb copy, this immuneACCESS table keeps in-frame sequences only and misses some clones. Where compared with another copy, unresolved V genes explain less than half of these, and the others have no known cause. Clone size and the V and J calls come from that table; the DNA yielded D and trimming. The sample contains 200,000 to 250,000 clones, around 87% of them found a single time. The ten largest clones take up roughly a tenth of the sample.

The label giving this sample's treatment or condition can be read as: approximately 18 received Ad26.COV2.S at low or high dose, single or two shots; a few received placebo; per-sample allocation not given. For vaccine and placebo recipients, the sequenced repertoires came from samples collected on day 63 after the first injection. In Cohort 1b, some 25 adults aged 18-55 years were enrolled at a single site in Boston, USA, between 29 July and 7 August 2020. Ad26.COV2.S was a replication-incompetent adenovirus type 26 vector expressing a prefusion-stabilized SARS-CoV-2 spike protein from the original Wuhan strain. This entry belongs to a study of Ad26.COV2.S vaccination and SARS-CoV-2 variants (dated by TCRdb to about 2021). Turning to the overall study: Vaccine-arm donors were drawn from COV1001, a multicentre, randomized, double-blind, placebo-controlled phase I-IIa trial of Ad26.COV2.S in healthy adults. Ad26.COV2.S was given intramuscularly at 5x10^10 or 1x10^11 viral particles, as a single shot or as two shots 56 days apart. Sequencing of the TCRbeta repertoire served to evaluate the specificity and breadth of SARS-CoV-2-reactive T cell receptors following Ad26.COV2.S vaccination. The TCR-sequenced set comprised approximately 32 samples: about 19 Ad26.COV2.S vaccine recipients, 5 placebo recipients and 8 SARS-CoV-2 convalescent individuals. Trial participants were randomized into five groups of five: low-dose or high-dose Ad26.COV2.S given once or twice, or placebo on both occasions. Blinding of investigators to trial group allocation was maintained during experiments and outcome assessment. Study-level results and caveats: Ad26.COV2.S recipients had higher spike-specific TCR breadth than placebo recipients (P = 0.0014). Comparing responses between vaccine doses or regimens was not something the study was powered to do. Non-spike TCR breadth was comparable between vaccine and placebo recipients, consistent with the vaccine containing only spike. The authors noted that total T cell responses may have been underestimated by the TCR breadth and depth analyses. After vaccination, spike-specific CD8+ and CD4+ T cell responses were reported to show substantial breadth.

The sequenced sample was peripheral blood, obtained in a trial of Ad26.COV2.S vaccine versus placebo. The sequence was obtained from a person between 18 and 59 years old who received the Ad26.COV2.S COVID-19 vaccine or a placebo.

CDR3 loop: CASSFTGTNEKLFF. The nucleotide sequence reads TGCGCCAGCAGTTTCACAGGGACTAATGAAAAACTGTTTTTT. The V and J genes are TRBV5-1 and TRBJ1-4; D gene: possibly TRBD1, on 6 matching bases. V and J are truncated by 5 bases and 2 bases respectively, leaving an intervening sequence of 10 bases. The CDR3 covers 14 residues, taking in both the cysteine and the phenylalanine. This entry keeps only the CDR3 DNA: 42 bases, framed from base 1. CDR1 and CDR2, looked up from the germline V gene, are SGHRS and YFSETQ.